This is a list of T cell receptor beta chains from one sample in a study of T cell repertoires in cytomegalovirus infection. TCRdb called the reads again in MiXCR, with one record for every CDR3 protein. The data hold 400,000 to 550,000 distinct CDR3 sequences, with around 10% observed a single time. The specimen was PBMCs. All receptors come from a human donor in good health (CMV status not recorded). Some clones in this sample may be carry-over from other donors' samples. The CDR3 runs from the conserved cysteine through the conserved F or W. A D gene is named only where the DNA matches it firmly.

CDR3 length | J gene | V gene | D gene | CDR3 protein
14 | TRBJ1-1 | TRBV19 | NA | CASNGRAVNTEAFF
15 | TRBJ2-7 | TRBV7-2 | TRBD2 | CASSLSGRGSYEQYF
15 | TRBJ2-1 | TRBV11-2 | TRBD2 | CASTSGAGTSTEQFF
13 | TRBJ1-1 | TRBV9 | NA | CASGVGLSTEAFF
16 | TRBJ2-5 | TRBV7-8 | TRBD2 | CASSHGGALAGETQYF
16 | TRBJ2-1 | TRBV5-3 | TRBD2 | CASSPEGLSSYNEQFF
14 | TRBJ1-4 | TRBV29-1 | NA | CSVANRTLNEKLFF
14 | TRBJ1-2 | TRBV20-1 | NA | CSASQVTINYGYTF
15 | TRBJ2-2 | TRBV7-3 | NA | CASSLDLGGTGELFF
12 | TRBJ2-5 | TRBV10-3 | TRBD2 | CAISFSGETQYF
12 | TRBJ1-5 | TRBV28 | NA | CASSPTAQPQHF
14 | TRBJ1-5 | TRBV2 | NA | CASGGETSNQPQHF
15 | TRBJ2-1 | TRBV28 | TRBD1 | CASSSRDRVYNEQFF
13 | TRBJ1-2 | TRBV3-1 | TRBD1 | CASSRLDRDGYTF
15 | TRBJ1-6 | TRBV15 | NA | CATQQAANDNSPLHF
14 | TRBJ2-3 | TRBV7-9 | TRBD2 | CAHPLAGGSDTQYF
14 | TRBJ2-7 | TRBV7-2 | NA | CASSLAPYRIEQYF
15 | TRBJ2-1 | TRBV7-2 | TRBD2 | CASSLPGGGHNEQFF
13 | TRBJ1-5 | TRBV12-3/TRBV12-4 | NA | CASSLTEDQPQHF
16 | TRBJ2-5 | TRBV11-2 | TRBD1 | CASTVLGQGAQETQYF
15 | TRBJ1-4 | TRBV20-1 | NA | CSARWWGATNEKLFF
13 | TRBJ1-4 | TRBV15 | NA | CATSRGESQKLFF
13 | TRBJ2-1 | TRBV12-3/TRBV12-4 | TRBD1 | CASSLGTGPGGFF
15 | TRBJ1-2 | TRBV5-1 | NA | CASSATGTPNYGYTF
15 | TRBJ1-4 | TRBV9 | NA | CASSVEGTTNEKLFF
14 | TRBJ2-7 | TRBV2 | NA | CASRNREYAYEQYF
14 | TRBJ1-5 | TRBV5-6 | NA | CASSLYRAYQPQHF
13 | TRBJ2-1 | TRBV11-2 | NA | CASSLGNINEQFF
15 | TRBJ1-1 | TRBV5-1 | NA | CASSPLAGEWTEAFF
14 | TRBJ2-3 | TRBV6-1 | NA | CASSFPGTTDTQYF
12 | TRBJ1-1 | TRBV11-2 | NA | CASSPQRYEAFF
14 | TRBJ1-2 | TRBV5-1 | NA | CASSPSGPGRIYTF
15 | TRBJ1-6 | TRBV20-1 | NA | CSARDQGKGYSPLHF
18 | TRBJ2-6 | TRBV6-1 | NA | CASSERARAVYGANVLTF
14 | TRBJ1-2 | TRBV12-5 | TRBD1 | CASGLDRVPRSYTF
16 | TRBJ2-3 | TRBV7-2 | NA | CASSLGLEPSTDTQYF
17 | TRBJ2-3 | TRBV7-6 | TRBD2 | CASSLVSGGRAVDTQYF
16 | TRBJ2-7 | TRBV3-1 | NA | CASSPGGGQGLHEQYF
16 | TRBJ2-1 | TRBV3-1 | NA | CASSHYSANSYNEQFF
12 | TRBJ2-5 | TRBV15 | NA | CATSRREETQYF
14 | TRBJ2-3 | TRBV7-2 | NA | CASSPDLSTDTQYF
14 | TRBJ2-5 | TRBV19 | TRBD2 | CASSRNSGRETQYF
12 | TRBJ1-2 | TRBV12-3/TRBV12-4 | NA | CASSPGTKGYTF
14 | TRBJ1-6 | TRBV6-5 | NA | CASRPLDRRSPLHF
12 | TRBJ1-6 | TRBV3-1 | NA | CASSQNMREPHF
17 | TRBJ1-5 | TRBV6-5 | TRBD1 | CAISSGRGSEGNQPQHF
11 | TRBJ2-7 | TRBV7-2 | NA | CASGGTYEQYF
15 | TRBJ2-7 | TRBV14 | NA | CASSLRQSFSYEQYF
11 | TRBJ2-6 | TRBV7-3 | NA | CASSLSGVLTF
15 | TRBJ2-1 | TRBV23-1 | NA | CASSQRDFVYNEQFF